Below are 22 T cell receptor beta chains sequenced from a single sample in a study of CD8+ T cells in alopecia areata. Treatment defined: oral pan-JAK inhibitor, 5-10 mg twice daily. After isolation, RNA underwent reverse transcription to generate cDNA as the sequencing template. Sequenced by immunoSEQ multiplex PCR; TCRdb stores in-frame clones only, minus some. This table has fewer than 150,000 clones, roughly four fifths appearing once. This material consisted of CD8+ T cells sorted from blood, taken at week 4, from a patient treated with tofacitinib. These TCRs come from a human donor with alopecia areata.

The chain recombines TRBV4-3 with TRBJ2-3, with unresolved D. V lost 0 bases and J 4 bases, leaving 8 bases between the germline ends. CDR3 length: 14 amino acids. Germline CDR1 reads LGHNA; CDR2 reads YSLEER. The CDR3 here is CASSQDMGADTQYF. In DNA, the CDR3 is TGCGCCAGCAGCCAAGATATGGGCGCAGATACGCAGTATTTT.

On this clone itself: Other DNA sequences of this sample code for an identical CDR3. The rearrangement uses TRBV2 and TRBJ1-2; D remains ambiguous. Germline V gene data show CDR1 as SNHLY and CDR2 as FYNNEI. V lost 5 bases and J lost 6, with 13 bases in between. CDR3 length: 13 amino acids. The chain's CDR3 is CASSNRSPNGYTF. The CDR3 nucleotides are TGTGCCAGCAGTAATAGGAGCCCGAATGGCTACACCTTC.

The gene calls are TRBV29-1 and TRBJ2-2; unclear D gene. Germline V gene sequence: CDR1 SQVTM, CDR2 ANQGSEA. The CDR3 extends over 14 amino acids. The germline V and J ends were trimmed by 1 base and 6 bases, with 12 bases remaining between them. The CDR3 DNA sequence: TGCAGCGTTGAAGGGATGGGCTTACCCGGGGAGCTGTTTTTT. Translated, it gives CSVEGMGLPGELFF.

The chain couples TRBV19 to TRBJ2-6; D is perhaps TRBD1 (5 bases). The CDR3 is 16 residues long. Trimming removed 5 bases from V and 0 bases from J, with 11 bases in between. Germline V gene data show CDR1 as LNHDA and CDR2 as SQIVND (reference sequence). CDR3: CASSVLTVSGANVLTF. The CDR3 DNA follows: TGTGCCAGTAGTGTTCTGACAGTCTCTGGGGCCAACGTCCTGACTTTC.

This clone was seen more than once but under ten times. The V and J genes are TRBV6-5 and TRBJ2-5; possible D gene TRBD2, 5 bases. Germline CDR1 is MNHEY and CDR2 is SVGAGI. Trimming removed 0 bases from V and 4 bases from J, with 9 bases in between. The CDR3 has 14 residues. CDR3 sequence reads: CASSYSRTLETQYF. CDR3 DNA sequence: TGTGCCAGCAGTTACTCAAGGACTTTAGAGACCCAGTACTTC.

This rearrangement joins TRBV13 to TRBJ1-1; D unclear. Germline V gives CDR1 PRHDT, CDR2 FYEKMQ (reference sequence). Trimming took 8 bases from V and 0 from J, leaving 10 bases between them. CDR3 size: 13 residues. The DNA of the CDR3 is TGTGCCAGCGCCCGAGTAGTGAACACTGAAGCTTTCTTT. This encodes CASARVVNTEAFF.

V is TRBV2 and J is TRBJ2-7; TRBD1 might be the D (6 bases). Germline CDR1 SNHLY, CDR2 FYNNEI. This CDR3 region has 12 residues. V was shortened by 4 bases and J by 2 bases, with 6 bases between the two germline ends. As DNA, the CDR3 is TGTGCCAGCAGTGGACAGGCCTACGAGCAGTACTTC. Translated: CASSGQAYEQYF.

This clone was found once. The genes are TRBV5-4 and TRBJ1-2; D not resolved. The V end lost 0 bases, the J end lost 8 bases, and 17 bases lay between the germline ends. CDR1 is SGHNT, CDR2 YYREEE, per germline (reference sequence). This CDR3 spans 15 amino acids. For the CDR3, the DNA is TGTGCCAGCAGCTTGGCTTATGGATCGGGCGAGGGCTACACCTTC. It specifies CASSLAYGSGEGYTF.

The chain has TRBV7-9 and TRBJ2-3; 9 nucleotides line up with TRBD2. Trimming at V came to 4 bases and at J to 6 bases, leaving 11 bases not matched to a gene. The CDR3 is made up of 16 amino acids. Germline-derived CDR1 and CDR2 are SEHNR and FQNEAQ (reference sequence). For the CDR3, the DNA is TGTGCCAGCAGCTCCCTTGGCGGGGGGGCCTCGGATACGCAGTATTTT. As protein: CASSSLGGGASDTQYF.

The V call is TRBV30, the J call TRBJ1-1; perhaps TRBD1 as D (5 bases). The CDR3 totals 14 residues. The germline V gene encodes CDR1 GTSNPN and CDR2 SVGIG (reference sequence). Trimming shortened V by 2 bases and J by 11 bases, and 21 bases separated the two germline ends. The CDR3 DNA follows: TGTGCCTGGAGTTCCATGGGGGGACTCTTAGAGGCTTTCTTT. The encoded protein is CAWSSMGGLLEAFF.

The V and J genes are TRBV7-2 and TRBJ2-3, with 8 nucleotides matching TRBD2. Germline V gene lookup returns CDR1 SGHTA and CDR2 FQGNSA. Germline trimming cut 3 bases from V and 0 bases from J; bases unmatched to any gene: 5. This CDR3 region has 16 residues. The CDR3, as DNA: TGTGCCAGCAGCTTCTCAGCGGGGGCTAGCACAGATACGCAGTATTTT. It specifies CASSFSAGASTDTQYF. Complete variable domain (other parts from reference TRBV7-2 and TRBJ2-3): GAGVSQSPSNKVTEKGKDVELRCDPISGHTALYWYRQSLGQGLEFLIYFQGNSAPDKSGLPSDRFSAERTGGSVSTLTIQRTQQEDSAVYLCASSFSAGASTDTQYFGPGTRLTVL.

The V and J genes are TRBV7-9 and TRBJ2-3, with 11 bases fitting TRBD2. The CDR3 spans 16 residues. V lost 5 bases and J lost 0; bases outside the gene matches: 4. The germline CDR1 and CDR2 sequences are SEHNR and FQNEAQ (reference sequence). CDR3 in amino acids: CASSLTSGGSTDTQYF. DNA of the CDR3: TGTGCCAGCAGCCTAACTAGCGGGGGAAGCACAGATACGCAGTATTTT.

The V call is TRBV4-3, the J call TRBJ1-2; 8 bases line up with TRBD1. Germline loops: CDR1 LGHNA, CDR2 YSLEER. After removal of 0 bases from V and 5 bases from J, the junction contained 8 bases not matched to a gene. CDR3 size: 16 residues. The CDR3 is CASSQDVTGEAYGYTF. CDR3 in DNA: TGCGCCAGCAGCCAAGATGTGACAGGGGAGGCTTATGGCTACACCTTC.

The J gene is TRBJ2-7, the V gene TRBV10-3; D perhaps matches TRBD1 (7 bases). The V gene's germline CDR1 is ENHRY and CDR2 SYGVKD. CDR3 length: 14 residues. Trimming cost V 10 bases and J 3 bases, with 19 bases left between them. In DNA, the CDR3 is TGTGCCACCCGGATGGGACAGACTAGCTACGAGCAGTACTTC. It is translated as CATRMGQTSYEQYF.

This rearrangement joins TRBV5-4 to TRBJ1-1; maybe TRBD1 (6 bases). The ends were cut back, 7 bases at V and 7 bases at J, with 17 bases in the middle. The CDR3 extends over 13 amino acids. Germline CDR1 SGHNT, CDR2 YYREEE (reference sequence). The CDR3 region has the DNA TGTGCCAGCCTAAGGGAGCTACAGGGTGAAGCTTTCTTT. Amino acids: CASLRELQGEAFF.

The chain links TRBV6-1 to TRBJ1-1; the D is unclear. The length of the CDR3 is 13 residues. V was cut by 7 bases and J by 4 bases, with 13 bases left in between. Germline lookup yields CDR1 MNHNS and CDR2 SASEGT. The CDR3 region is CASTDGVVTEAFF. The CDR3 DNA reads as TGTGCCAGCACCGACGGGGTGGTCACTGAAGCTTTCTTT.

This clone has only a few counts. This sequence joins TRBV11-2 and TRBJ1-2; possible D gene TRBD1, 6 bases. The CDR3 runs to 13 residues. V lost 0 bases, J lost 8 bases, and 10 bases lay in between. The V gene's germline CDR1 is SGHAT and CDR2 FQNNGV. The CDR3 DNA reads as TGTGCCAGCAGCTTAGATCTACAGGGAGGCTACACCTTC. Its protein product is CASSLDLQGGYTF.

This clone was seen only once. This rearrangement joins TRBV11-3 to TRBJ2-5; no clear D. Germline assignment: CDR1 SGHNT and CDR2 YENEEA. Trimming stripped 3 bases from V and 4 bases from J, with 6 bases between. This CDR3 is 12 amino acids long. The CDR3 sequence: CASSFIGETQYF. Here the CDR3 DNA reads TGTGCCAGCAGCTTCATAGGAGAGACCCAGTACTTC.

This chain connects TRBV5-1 to TRBJ2-1, with 7 positions matching TRBD1. V was pared by 2 bases and J by 4 bases, with 9 bases of the junction left unmatched. From germline, CDR1 is SGHRS and CDR2 YFSETQ. This CDR3 is built from 16 residues. The CDR3 DNA reads as TGCGCCAGCAGCTTAACCCGGGACAGCCCTTACAATGAGCAGTTCTTC. Translated: CASSLTRDSPYNEQFF.

The V and J genes are TRBV10-2 and TRBJ2-6, with 9 bases identical to TRBD1. Trimming removed 6 bases from V and 11 bases from J; junction bases left unmatched: 5. The CDR3 is made up of 13 amino acids. Germline loops: CDR1 WSHSY, CDR2 SAAADI. CDR3 coding DNA: TGCGCCAGCAGCCAACAGGGGGCGGACGTCCTGACTTTC. It specifies CASSQQGADVLTF.

Only a few counts were recorded for this clone. V and J are TRBV14 and TRBJ1-6; no firm D call. The V and J ends lost 4 bases and 6 bases respectively, with 13 bases between them. Germline V gene data show CDR1 as SGHDN and CDR2 as FVKESK. The CDR3 spans 15 residues. The CDR3 loop reads CASSLWGFSNSPLHF. The CDR3 nucleotides are TGTGCCAGCAGCCTATGGGGTTTTTCTAATTCACCCCTCCACTTT.

J is TRBJ2-1 and V is TRBV4-3; 10 bases line up with TRBD2. V shed 2 bases and J 6 bases; nucleotides not matched to a gene: 7. Germline CDR1 and CDR2: LGHNA and YSLEER. The CDR3 length is 16 residues. CDR3 residues: CASSQSLAGEGNEQFF. The CDR3 DNA reads TGCGCCAGCAGCCAATCCCTAGCGGGGGAGGGCAATGAGCAGTTCTTC.